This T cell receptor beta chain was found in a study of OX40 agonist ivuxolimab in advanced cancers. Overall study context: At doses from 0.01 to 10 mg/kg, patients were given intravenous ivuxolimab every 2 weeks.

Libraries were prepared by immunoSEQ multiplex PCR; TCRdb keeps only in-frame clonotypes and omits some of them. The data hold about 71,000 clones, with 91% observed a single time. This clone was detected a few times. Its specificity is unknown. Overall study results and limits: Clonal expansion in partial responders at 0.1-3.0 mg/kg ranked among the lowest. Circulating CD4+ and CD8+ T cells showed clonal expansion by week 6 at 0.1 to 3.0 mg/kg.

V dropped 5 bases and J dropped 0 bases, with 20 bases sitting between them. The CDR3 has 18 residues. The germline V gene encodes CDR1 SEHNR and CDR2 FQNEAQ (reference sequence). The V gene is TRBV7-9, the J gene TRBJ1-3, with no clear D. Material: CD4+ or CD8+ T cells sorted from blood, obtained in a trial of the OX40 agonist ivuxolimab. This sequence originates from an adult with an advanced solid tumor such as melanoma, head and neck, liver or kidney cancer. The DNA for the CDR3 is TGTGCCAGCAGCCCTAGAGCCCAGGACGTACGCTCTGGAAACACCATATATTTT. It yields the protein CASSPRAQDVRSGNTIYF.